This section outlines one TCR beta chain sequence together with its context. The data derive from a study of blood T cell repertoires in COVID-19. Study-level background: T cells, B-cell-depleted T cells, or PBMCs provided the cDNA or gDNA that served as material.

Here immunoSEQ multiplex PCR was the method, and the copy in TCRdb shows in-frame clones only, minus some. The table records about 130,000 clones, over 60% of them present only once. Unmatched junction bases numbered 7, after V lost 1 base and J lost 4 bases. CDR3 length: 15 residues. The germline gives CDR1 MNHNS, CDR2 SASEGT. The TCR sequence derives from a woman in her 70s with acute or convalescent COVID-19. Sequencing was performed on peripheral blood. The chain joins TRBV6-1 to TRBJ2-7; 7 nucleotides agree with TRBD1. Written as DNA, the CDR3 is TGTGCCAGCAGTGAAGGTGGGACAGCCGGATACGAGCAGTACTTC. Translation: CASSEGGTAGYEQYF.